The next 23 T cell receptor beta chains were all read from a single sample in a study of beta chain features in type 1 diabetes. Expressed TCRB transcripts got sequenced, as all isolated RNA was reverse transcribed. Data came from immunoSEQ multiplex PCR; TCRdb stores just in-frame clones and leaves some out. This table has fewer than 500,000 clones, about 15% appearing once. Sequencing used naive CD4+ T cells from blood. These receptors all stem from a man aged 25 to 40 in good health.

The V gene is TRBV18, the J gene TRBJ1-2; the match to TRBD1 covers 7 bases. The germline V gene has CDR1 KGHSH and CDR2 LQKENI. The V and J ends lost 6 bases and 8 bases, in that order; junction bases with no gene match: 15. This CDR3 comprises 15 residues. CDR3: CASSLAEGASDGYTF. CDR3 bases: TGTGCCAGCTCCCTGGCGGAGGGGGCTTCTGACGGCTACACCTTC.

The chain employs TRBV4-1 and TRBJ2-3, with 12 bases matching TRBD2. CDR3 length equals 17 residues. Germline V gives CDR1 MGHRA, CDR2 YSYEKL. Losses at the gene ends were 2 bases for V and 5 bases for J; bases not matched to a gene: 8. The CDR3: CASSQTASGGAGDTQYF. CDR3 in DNA: TGCGCCAGCAGCCAAACAGCTAGCGGGGGGGCCGGAGATACGCAGTATTTT.

This chain uses TRBV7-9 with TRBJ1-2, with D possibly matching TRBD1 (6 bases). V lost 10 bases and J 5 bases, leaving 20 bases between the germline ends. CDR3 length: 14 residues. CDR1 and CDR2 (germline): SEHNR, FQNEAQ (reference sequence). CDR3 amino acids: CATRRTELDYGYTF. Here the CDR3 DNA reads TGTGCCACCCGACGGACAGAGTTGGATTATGGCTACACCTTC.

The chain combines TRBV20-1 with TRBJ2-3; D not certain. The CDR3 loop spans 11 amino acids. CDR1 DFQATT and CDR2 SNEGSKA come from the germline V gene (reference sequence). The germline V and J ends were trimmed by 8 bases and 2 bases, with 8 bases remaining between them. Here the CDR3 DNA reads TGCAGTCCGCATCACACAGATACGCAGTATTTT. Translating it yields CSPHHTDTQYF.

This clone was counted a few times. The gene calls are TRBV7-8 and TRBJ1-1; D gene unclear. In germline, CDR1 is SGHVS, CDR2 FQNEAQ. There are 14 residues in the CDR3. Trimming took off 4 bases at V and 0 bases at J, with 9 bases between the two ends. In DNA form, the CDR3 reads TGTGCCAGCAGCTCCCGTACCCTGAACACTGAAGCTTTCTTT. Translated, it gives CASSSRTLNTEAFF.

A word on this clone: The sample has other DNA sequences that encode this CDR3 too. The chain is built from TRBV5-1 and TRBJ2-7, with TRBD1 matching 8 bases. The CDR3 is made up of 13 amino acids. Germline V gives CDR1 SGHRS, CDR2 YFSETQ. V was clipped by 2 bases and J by 6 bases; unmatched bases: 4. CDR3 protein: CASSLGDRGEQYF. DNA for the CDR3: TGCGCCAGCAGCTTAGGAGACAGGGGCGAGCAGTACTTC.

This chain uses TRBV29-1 with TRBJ1-2; maybe TRBD1 (5 bases). Germline loops: CDR1 SQVTM, CDR2 ANQGSEA. Trimming pared 1 base from V and 6 bases from J, leaving 9 bases between. This CDR3 has 12 residues. CDR3 coding DNA: TGCAGCGTTGAAGGAGGGGTGGATGGCTACACCTTC. It yields the protein CSVEGGVDGYTF.

In this sample, this clone turned up a few times. This chain joins TRBV14 and TRBJ1-2, with D hard to call. V shed 0 bases and J shed 7 bases, with 6 bases lying between them. CDR1 SGHDN and CDR2 FVKESK come from the germline V gene. This CDR3 is 12 amino acids long. The DNA of the CDR3 is TGTGCCAGCAGCCAAGACCGGGCTGGCTACACCTTC. This encodes CASSQDRAGYTF. The full variable domain, rest sourced from reference TRBV14 and TRBJ1-2, is EAGVTQFPSHSVIEKGQTVTLRCDPISGHDNLYWYRRVMGKEIKFLLHFVKESKQDESGMPNNRFLAERTGGTYSTLKVQPAELEDSGVYFCASSQDRAGYTFGSGTRLTVV.

Only a few counts were recorded for this clone. The chain carries TRBV5-4 and TRBJ2-1; D not resolved. The CDR3 is made up of 18 amino acids. The germline V and J ends were trimmed by 4 bases and 0 bases, with 20 bases remaining between them. CDR1 is SGHNT, CDR2 YYREEE, per germline (reference sequence). CDR3 sequence reads: CASSPKWAASSSYNEQFF. CDR3 coding DNA: TGTGCCAGCAGCCCCAAGTGGGCAGCATCTTCCTCCTACAATGAGCAGTTCTTC.

This clone occurred a few times. The V call is TRBV6-5, the J call TRBJ2-5; D remains unclear. The CDR3 is 14 residues long. Trimming took 0 bases from V and 2 from J, leaving 7 bases between them. The germline V gene has CDR1 MNHEY and CDR2 SVGAGI. The CDR3 nucleotides read TGTGCCAGCAGTTACTCGTTACGGCAAGAGACCCAGTACTTC. It is translated as CASSYSLRQETQYF.

The rearrangement links TRBV5-4 to TRBJ2-3, with 11 bases identical to TRBD2. This CDR3 spans 15 amino acids. J lost 5 bases, V lost 2 bases, and 4 bases had no gene match. Germline lookup yields CDR1 SGHNT and CDR2 YYREEE (reference sequence). This CDR3 reads CASSFGLAGGDTQYF. The CDR3 DNA reads TGTGCCAGCAGCTTTGGACTAGCGGGCGGAGATACGCAGTATTTT.

This clone was detected a few times. The J gene is TRBJ1-1, the V gene TRBV30; 8 positions match TRBD1. The CDR3 consists of 10 residues. V gave up 4 bases and J gave up 10 bases; unmatched junction bases: 2. Germline-derived CDR1 and CDR2 are GTSNPN and SVGIG (reference sequence). The CDR3 is CAWKQGVAFF. The CDR3 coding sequence is TGTGCCTGGAAACAGGGGGTAGCTTTCTTT.

This clone appeared once. This sequence joins TRBV19 and TRBJ2-5; no reliable D call. The germline V and J ends were trimmed by 11 bases and 5 bases, with 21 bases remaining between them. CDR3 size: 14 residues. In germline, CDR1 is LNHDA, CDR2 SQIVND (reference sequence). The CDR3 DNA reads TGTGCCTCAAGTAAAGGGCTGGGTTTGGAGACCCAGTACTTC. Amino acids: CASSKGLGLETQYF.

CDR3 bases: TGTGCCAGCAGTTTGAGGAACTATGGCTACACCTTC. Translated: CASSLRNYGYTF. The rearrangement links TRBV28 to TRBJ1-2, with D unresolved. Looked up from germline, CDR1 is MDHEN and CDR2 is SYDVKM. Trimming stripped 3 bases from V and 2 bases from J, with 4 bases between. The CDR3 covers 12 residues.

V is TRBV2 and J is TRBJ2-6; D not certain. The CDR3 is made up of 14 amino acids. CDR1 and CDR2 (germline): SNHLY, FYNNEI. V was clipped by 2 bases and J by 3 bases, with 5 bases between them. In nucleotides, the CDR3 is TGTGCCAGCAGTGAACTAGGTGGGGCCAACGTCCTGACTTTC. Amino acid sequence: CASSELGGANVLTF.

The sample holds a few counts of this clone. The chain recombines TRBV30 with TRBJ2-5; TRBD2 is a possible D gene (6 bases). This CDR3 has 14 residues. Germline lookup yields CDR1 GTSNPN and CDR2 SVGIG (reference sequence). The ends were cut back, 3 bases at V and 4 bases at J, with 15 bases in the middle. The CDR3: CAWSSLGGRETQYF. CDR3 in DNA: TGTGCCTGGAGCTCCTTGGGGGGTAGAGAGACCCAGTACTTC.

This clone was counted a few times. V and J are TRBV9 and TRBJ2-5, with a possible D match to TRBD1 (6 bases). V dropped 4 bases and J dropped 3 bases, with 19 bases sitting between them. This CDR3 comprises 16 residues. Looked up from germline, CDR1 is SGDLS and CDR2 is YYNGEE. In DNA, the CDR3 is TGTGCCAGCAGCCCTTTACAAGGGACACTAAAAGAGACCCAGTACTTC. It is translated as CASSPLQGTLKETQYF.

The V gene is TRBV5-4, the J gene TRBJ1-1, with TRBD1 matching 7 bases. Germline CDR1 is SGHNT and CDR2 is YYREEE (reference sequence). J lost 0 bases, V lost 4 bases, and 9 bases had no gene match. This CDR3 contains 16 residues. This CDR3 is CASSLRRDSLNTEAFF. The CDR3 nucleotides are TGTGCCAGCAGCCTTCGCCGGGACAGCCTGAACACTGAAGCTTTCTTT.

The chain carries TRBV29-1 and TRBJ2-5; 8 bases align to TRBD1. Trimming cost V 5 bases and J 8 bases; bases outside gene matches: 7. Germline V lookup: CDR1 SQVTM, CDR2 ANQGSEA. The length of the CDR3 is 12 residues. CDR3 in DNA: TGCAGCGTTCGCCGGGACAGGTACACCCAGTACTTC. As protein: CSVRRDRYTQYF.

The table lists this clone with a few counts. The chain joins TRBV21-1 to TRBJ2-5; the table's D call, TRBD2, has no DNA check behind it. TRBV21-1 is annotated as a pseudogene. The CDR3 has 18 residues. In DNA, the CDR3 is TGTGCCAGCAGCAAAGTTCTCCTAGCGGGAGGGCCTAGTGAGACCCAGTACTTC. Translation: CASSKVLLAGGPSETQYF.

This clone was seen a handful of times. The chain employs TRBV19 and TRBJ2-4; D gene ambiguous. Germline V gene sequence: CDR1 LNHDA, CDR2 SQIVND (reference sequence). V dropped 1 base and J dropped 0 bases, with 16 bases sitting between them. The CDR3 spans 18 residues. The CDR3 sequence: CASSIVLRAGVAKNIQYF. The CDR3 DNA reads as TGTGCCAGTAGTATAGTCTTAAGGGCAGGAGTAGCCAAAAACATTCAGTACTTC. The full variable domain, completed using reference TRBV19 and TRBJ2-4, is DGGITQSPKYLFRKEGQNVTLSCEQNLNHDAMYWYRQDPGQGLRLIYYSQIVNDFQKGDIAEGYSVSREKKESFPLTVTSAQKNPTAFYLCASSIVLRAGVAKNIQYFGAGTRLSVL.

The genes are TRBV9 and TRBJ2-2; 7 nucleotides agree with TRBD2. V was clipped by 5 bases and J by 5 bases; unmatched bases: 6. The CDR3 length is 14 residues. Germline V lookup: CDR1 SGDLS, CDR2 YYNGEE. CDR3 loop: CASRGSGPTGELFF. In nucleotides, the CDR3 is TGTGCCAGCAGAGGTAGCGGGCCGACCGGGGAGCTGTTTTTT.

The J gene is TRBJ2-7, the V gene TRBV5-6; D unresolved. Trimming shortened V by 1 base and J by 1 base, and 3 bases separated the two germline ends. Germline-derived CDR1 and CDR2 are SGHDT and YYEEEE. The CDR3 consists of 12 residues. The CDR3 spells CASSLRSYEQYV. DNA of the CDR3: TGTGCCAGCAGCTTGAGGTCCTACGAGCAGTACGTC.